The 15 T cell receptor beta chains in this list originate from one sample, sequenced in a study of cytomegalovirus exposure and HLA in healthy donors. Both 60 Vbeta primers and 13 Jbeta primers went into the PCR. Here immunoSEQ multiplex PCR was the method, and the copy in TCRdb shows in-frame clones only, minus some. The table lists about 130,000 clones, around 82% of them singletons. The source material was PBMCs. The receptors were sampled from a male donor in good health and CMV-seropositive.

This clone appeared a single time. This rearrangement joins TRBV18 to TRBJ1-3, with D possibly TRBD1 on 5 matching bases. The V and J ends lost 10 bases and 0 bases respectively, with 13 bases between them. The V gene's germline CDR1 is KGHSH and CDR2 LQKENI. This CDR3 has 14 amino acids. The CDR3 protein is CATSPTVSGNTIYF. The DNA of the CDR3 is TGTGCCACCTCCCCGACAGTCTCTGGAAACACCATATATTTT.

The table lists this clone with a few counts. This sequence joins TRBV5-5 and TRBJ2-3; D remains ambiguous. CDR1 is SGHKS and CDR2 is YYEKEE in the germline V gene (reference sequence). The CDR3 has 15 residues. The V gene lost 2 bases and the J gene lost 0 bases, with 10 bases spanning the gap. DNA of the CDR3: TGTGCCAGCAGCTTCGGAGTAACTAGCACAGATACGCAGTATTTT. Its protein product is CASSFGVTSTDTQYF. Together with reference TRBV5-5 and TRBJ2-3, the CDR3 gives the full variable domain: DAGVTQSPTHLIKTRGQQVTLRCSPISGHKSVSWYQQVLGQGPQFIFQYYEKEERGRGNFPDRFSARQFPNYSSELNVNALLLGDSALYLCASSFGVTSTDTQYFGPGTRLTVL.

The genes are TRBV18 and TRBJ2-5; D gene uncertain. CDR3 size: 13 residues. The V and J ends lost 3 bases and 5 bases respectively, with 10 bases between them. CDR1 is KGHSH, CDR2 LQKENI, per germline. CDR3 protein: CASSPGKRETQYF. DNA for the CDR3: TGTGCCAGCTCACCGGGCAAACGGGAGACCCAGTACTTC.

The chain combines TRBV19 with TRBJ1-2; a weak D match, TRBD1 (5 bases). Trimming took 3 bases from V and 13 from J, leaving 12 bases between them. The CDR3 has 11 residues. Germline loops: CDR1 LNHDA, CDR2 SQIVND (reference sequence). The CDR3 DNA is TGTGCCAGTAGTATGGGGGGATCTTCCACCTTC. Translation: CASSMGGSSTF.

The chain uses TRBV28 and TRBJ1-5; a possible D gene is TRBD1 (5 bases). Between the trimmed V and J ends, which lost 6 bases and 7 bases, there was a span of 10 bases. The CDR3 is made up of 12 amino acids. Per germline, CDR1 MDHEN and CDR2 SYDVKM. Written as DNA, the CDR3 is TGTGCCAGCAGGGAAGGACACCAGCCCCAGCATTTT. Protein sequence: CASREGHQPQHF. Drawing the rest from reference TRBV28 and TRBJ1-5, the complete variable domain is DVKVTQSSRYLVKRTGEKVFLECVQDMDHENMFWYRQDPGLGLRLIYFSYDVKMKEKGDIPEGYSVSREKKERFSLILESASTNQTSMYLCASREGHQPQHFGDGTRLSIL.

This clone was recorded once. The chain recombines TRBV28 with TRBJ1-2, with D tentatively TRBD1 (5 bases). Germline V gene lookup returns CDR1 MDHEN and CDR2 SYDVKM. This CDR3 comprises 16 residues. The germline V and J ends were trimmed by 6 bases and 2 bases, with 19 bases remaining between them. This CDR3 is CASSGRAAPRNYGYTF. The CDR3 DNA follows: TGTGCCAGCAGCGGCAGGGCAGCTCCTCGAAACTATGGCTACACCTTC.

The chain employs TRBV27 and TRBJ2-7, with a tentative D call TRBD2 (5 bases). CDR3 size: 13 residues. The ends were cut back, 8 bases at V and 3 bases at J, with 14 bases in the middle. From germline, CDR1 is MNHEY and CDR2 SMNVEV (reference sequence). The CDR3 is CASGIRSGYEQYF. As DNA, the CDR3 is TGTGCCAGCGGAATCAGGAGCGGCTACGAGCAGTACTTC.

Turning to this clone: Other DNA sequences in this specimen translate into the identical CDR3. The rearrangement joins TRBV7-9 to TRBJ2-5; D is possibly TRBD2 (6 bases). Trimming pared 4 bases from V and 5 bases from J, leaving 17 bases between. Germline CDR1 is SEHNR and CDR2 is FQNEAQ (reference sequence). The CDR3 consists of 15 residues. For the CDR3, the DNA is TGTGCCAGCAGCTCGTCCGGGACTTGGGGGGAGACCCAGTACTTC. Translating it yields CASSSSGTWGETQYF.

This chain links TRBV19 with TRBJ2-1; TRBD2 agrees at 11 bases. V lost 7 bases to trimming and J lost 10 bases; unmatched junction nucleotides: 9. The CDR3 extends over 14 amino acids. The germline gives CDR1 LNHDA, CDR2 SQIVND (reference sequence). DNA of the CDR3: TGTGCCAGTAACAAACTAGCGGGAGTGTGGGAGCAGTTCTTC. Amino acid sequence: CASNKLAGVWEQFF.

V usage is TRBV29-1 and J usage is TRBJ2-7, with 11 positions matching TRBD2. Germline CDR1 and CDR2: SQVTM and ANQGSEA. J was trimmed by 7 bases and V by 4 bases; bases with no gene match: 9. The CDR3 length is 14 residues. CDR3 DNA sequence: TGCAGCGTTGTTACGACTAGCGGGAATTGGGAGCAGTACTTC. It is translated as CSVVTTSGNWEQYF.

The chain links TRBV6-1 to TRBJ2-2, with a weak D call TRBD2 (5 bases). The CDR3 extends over 14 amino acids. The germline CDR1 and CDR2 sequences are MNHNS and SASEGT. Trimming shortened V by 8 bases and J by 3 bases, and 13 bases separated the two germline ends. CDR3 protein: CASCAGFYTGELFF. The CDR3 coding sequence is TGTGCCAGCTGTGCGGGTTTCTACACCGGGGAGCTGTTTTTT.

This rearrangement joins TRBV7-8 to TRBJ2-1, with D possibly matching TRBD2 (6 bases). The V gene lost 8 bases and the J gene lost 3 bases, with 8 bases spanning the gap. The CDR3 has 12 amino acids. CDR1 SGHVS and CDR2 FQNEAQ come from the germline V gene. The CDR3 here is CASSGDYNEQFF. The CDR3 coding sequence is TGTGCCAGCTCGGGGGACTACAATGAGCAGTTCTTC.

J is TRBJ1-4 and V is TRBV4-2; TRBD1 matches at 7 bases. The CDR3 length is 12 residues. Per the germline V gene, CDR1 is LGHNA and CDR2 is YNFKEQ. Here the CDR3 DNA reads TGTGCAGGACAGGCCAACAATGAAAAACTGTTTTTT. Translation: CAGQANNEKLFF.

The V and J genes are TRBV15 and TRBJ2-5, with D perhaps matching TRBD1 (5 bases). The CDR3 loop spans 17 amino acids. The V gene's germline CDR1 is LNHNV and CDR2 YYDKDF (reference sequence). Trimming took off 5 bases at V and 4 bases at J, with 23 bases between the two ends. The chain's CDR3 is CATSPTVRNGVGETQYF. CDR3 sequence (DNA): TGTGCCACCAGCCCGACAGTAAGAAATGGGGTAGGAGAGACCCAGTACTTC. The full variable domain, rest sourced from reference TRBV15 and TRBJ2-5, is DAMVIQNPRYQVTQFGKPVTLSCSQTLNHNVMYWYQQKSSQAPKLLFHYYDKDFNNEADTPDNFQSRRPNTSFCFLDIRSPGLGDTAMYLCATSPTVRNGVGETQYFGPGTRLLVL.

The chain couples TRBV19 to TRBJ2-7; 7 bases are shared with TRBD1. CDR3 size: 14 residues. The germline V gene encodes CDR1 LNHDA and CDR2 SQIVND (reference sequence). Trimming cost V 6 bases and J 0 bases; bases outside gene matches: 5. Written as DNA, the CDR3 is TGTGCCAGTAGCCGGGACAGATACTCCTACGAGCAGTACTTC. This sequence encodes CASSRDRYSYEQYF. Based on the CDR3 plus reference TRBV19 and TRBJ2-7, the full variable domain is DGGITQSPKYLFRKEGQNVTLSCEQNLNHDAMYWYRQDPGQGLRLIYYSQIVNDFQKGDIAEGYSVSREKKESFPLTVTSAQKNPTAFYLCASSRDRYSYEQYFGPGTRLTVT.